This T cell receptor beta chain is from a study of memory CD4+ T cells and cytomegalovirus serostatus. Single viable CD3+CD4+CD8-CD45RO+ cells were sorted as the memory CD4+ T cells. This CDR3 is built from 13 residues. Trimming shortened V by 5 bases and J by 5 bases, and 10 bases separated the two germline ends. From germline, CDR1 is KGHSH and CDR2 LQKENI. Assay: immunoSEQ multiplex PCR; the TCRdb copy retains only in-frame clones and omits some. The sample includes about 82,000 clones, over 80% of them seen just once. Sequencing used memory CD4+ T cells from blood. The chain uses TRBV18 and TRBJ1-5; D is unclear. The sequence was obtained from an adult in good health and CMV-seronegative. The CDR3 region has the DNA TGTGCCAGCTCAATCAGCCCAGATCAGCCCCAGCATTTT. The encoded protein is CASSISPDQPQHF.